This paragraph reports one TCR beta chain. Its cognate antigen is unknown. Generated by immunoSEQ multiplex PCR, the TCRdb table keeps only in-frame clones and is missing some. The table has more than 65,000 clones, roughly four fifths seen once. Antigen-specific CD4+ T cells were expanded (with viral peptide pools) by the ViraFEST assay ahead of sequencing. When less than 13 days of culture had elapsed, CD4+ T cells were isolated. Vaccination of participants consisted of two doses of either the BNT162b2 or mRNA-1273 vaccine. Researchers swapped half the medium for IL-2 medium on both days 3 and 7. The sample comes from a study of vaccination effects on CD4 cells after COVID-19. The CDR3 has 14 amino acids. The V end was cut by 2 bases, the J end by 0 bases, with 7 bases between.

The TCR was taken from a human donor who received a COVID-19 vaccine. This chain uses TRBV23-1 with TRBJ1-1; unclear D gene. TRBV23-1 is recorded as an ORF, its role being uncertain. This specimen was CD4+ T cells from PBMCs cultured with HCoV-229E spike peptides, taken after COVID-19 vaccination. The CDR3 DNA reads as TGCGCCAGCAGTCAACAGACGGTGAACACTGAAGCTTTCTTT. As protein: CASSQQTVNTEAFF.